This TCR beta chain was profiled in a study of T cell changes during pregnancy in multiple sclerosis. Some clones are missing from TCRdb's copy, which holds only in-frame ones; the method was immunoSEQ multiplex PCR. The sample consists of under 45,000 clones, around 89% of them appearing once. V was pared by 3 bases and J by 7 bases, with 9 bases between. The CDR3 runs to 13 residues. Germline CDR1 reads SGHNT; CDR2 reads YENEEA. The TCR was taken from a female donor with multiple sclerosis, enrolled in a pregnancy study. V is TRBV11-3 and J is TRBJ2-2; D might be TRBD1 (6 bases). Here the sequenced sample was CD4+ T cells from peripheral blood mononuclear cells, taken in the second trimester of pregnancy. DNA of the CDR3: TGTGCCAGCAGCTTCAGGGGTATCGGGGAGCTGTTTTTT. Protein product: CASSFRGIGELFF.